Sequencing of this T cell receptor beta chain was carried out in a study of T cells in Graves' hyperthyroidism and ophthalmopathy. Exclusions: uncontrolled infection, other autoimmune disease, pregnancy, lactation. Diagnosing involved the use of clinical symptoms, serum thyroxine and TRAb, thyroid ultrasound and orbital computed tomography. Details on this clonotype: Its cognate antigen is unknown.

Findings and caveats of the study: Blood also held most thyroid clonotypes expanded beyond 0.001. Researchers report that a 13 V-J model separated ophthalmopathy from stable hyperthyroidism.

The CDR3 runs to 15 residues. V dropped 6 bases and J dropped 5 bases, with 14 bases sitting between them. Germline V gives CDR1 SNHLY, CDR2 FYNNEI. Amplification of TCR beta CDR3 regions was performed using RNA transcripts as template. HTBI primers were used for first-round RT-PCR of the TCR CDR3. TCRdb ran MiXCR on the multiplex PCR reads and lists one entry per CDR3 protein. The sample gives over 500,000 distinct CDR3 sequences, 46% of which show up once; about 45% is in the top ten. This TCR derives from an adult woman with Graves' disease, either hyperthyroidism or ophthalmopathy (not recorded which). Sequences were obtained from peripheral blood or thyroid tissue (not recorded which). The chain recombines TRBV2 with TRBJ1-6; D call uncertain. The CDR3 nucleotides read TGTGCCAGCAGCTCCGTCGGACGGAATAATTCACCCCTCCACTTT. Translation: CASSSVGRNNSPLHF. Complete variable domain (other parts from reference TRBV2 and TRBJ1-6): EPEVTQTPSHQVTQMGQEVILRCVPISNHLYFYWYRQILGQKVEFLVSFYNNEISEKSEIFDDQFSVERPDGSNFTLKIRSTKLEDSAMYFCASSSVGRNNSPLHFGNGTRLTVT.